Given below is one TCR beta chain in context. Its antigen is unidentified. Germline V lookup: CDR1 KGHDR, CDR2 SFDVKD. The CDR3 is 14 amino acids. V lost 3 bases, J lost 6 bases, and 12 bases lay in between. This specimen comes from a study of T-cell memory formation after mild COVID-19. General study results and limits: Specificity for SARS-CoV-2 was not confirmed among the second-wave clones peaking on day 37. Shrinking CD4+ clones resided mostly in CM and EM, and CD8+ ones in EMRA.

TCRdb re-derived calls from the 5' RACE reads in MiXCR, one entry per CDR3 protein. The table lists hundreds of thousands of distinct CDR3 sequences, roughly a sixth of them singletons. The sequenced sample was PBMCs or a T cell subset sorted from them (not recorded which). The clonotype originates from an adult woman who had mild COVID-19 (a few samples of this study predate the infection). Cell type and time point are not known. J is TRBJ2-3 and V is TRBV24-1, with no clear D. This CDR3 is CATSDRAPADTQYF. The CDR3 nucleotides read TGTGCCACCAGTGATCGGGCCCCCGCCGATACGCAGTATTTT.